One and the same sample provided the 26 T cell receptor beta chains below, sequenced in a study of T cell clonotyping in hematopoietic cell transplantation. Generated by immunoSEQ multiplex PCR, the TCRdb table keeps only in-frame clones and is missing some. The data show about 11,000 clones, 35% to 50% seen once. Source: PBMCs, taken 30 days after allogeneic stem cell transplant. Source of these receptors: a male patient between 45 and 60 years old who had an allogeneic stem cell transplant from an unrelated donor, so the T cells may come from the graft donor. Some clones in this sample may be carry-over from other donors' samples.

The chain is built from TRBV6-5 and TRBJ1-5; TRBD1 matches 8 bases. V shed 2 bases and J 11 bases; nucleotides not matched to a gene: 11. The CDR3 runs 15 residues. Per germline, CDR1 MNHEY and CDR2 SVGAGI. This chain's CDR3 is CASSYLTGGIATQHF. The CDR3 nucleotides read TGTGCCAGCAGTTACCTTACAGGGGGTATCGCGACCCAGCATTTT.

By share of the sample, this clone is medium-sized. This chain uses TRBV28 with TRBJ2-7, with TRBD1 identical over 9 bases. V shed 5 bases and J 3 bases; nucleotides not matched to a gene: 2. The CDR3 runs 13 residues. Germline V CDR1 and CDR2: MDHEN, SYDVKM. Written as DNA, the CDR3 is TGTGCCAGCAGTGTGGGACAGGGCTACGAGCAGTACTTC. This gives the protein CASSVGQGYEQYF.

A few counts support this clone. The V call is TRBV4-1, the J call TRBJ1-2, with a tentative D call TRBD1 (6 bases). V was cut by 0 bases and J by 5 bases, with 16 bases left in between. This CDR3 is built from 16 residues. From germline, CDR1 is MGHRA and CDR2 YSYEKL. CDR3 bases: TGCGCCAGCAGCCAAGATCCCGGAGGCAGGGGTTATGGCTACACCTTC. This translates into CASSQDPGGRGYGYTF.

In this sample, this clone turned up once. V gene TRBV5-6 combines with J gene TRBJ2-7, with D possibly called TRBD1 or TRBD2 (5 bases each). CDR1 SGHDT and CDR2 YYEEEE come from the germline V gene. The CDR3 totals 14 residues. V was trimmed by 2 bases and J by 0 bases, leaving 9 bases between them. The CDR3 nucleotides are TGTGCCAGCAGCTTAGGTGGGGGCTCCTACGAGCAGTACTTC. It codes for CASSLGGGSYEQYF.

This clone was counted a few times. V and J are TRBV6-5 and TRBJ1-1; D ambiguous. V was trimmed by 2 bases and J by 6 bases, leaving 7 bases between them. CDR1 and CDR2 from the germline V gene are MNHEY and SVGAGI. This CDR3 comprises 12 residues. CDR3 sequence (DNA): TGTGCCAGCAGTTACGCTCAGTCTGAAGCTTTCTTT. The encoded protein is CASSYAQSEAFF.

The chain employs TRBV19 and TRBJ1-4; 8 bases line up with TRBD1. Germline CDR1 is LNHDA and CDR2 is SQIVND (reference sequence). This CDR3 spans 14 amino acids. The junction had 9 bases not matched to a gene; V was cut back by 8 bases and J by 7 bases. The CDR3 protein is CASGRDRSIEKLFF. The CDR3 DNA reads as TGTGCCAGTGGCCGGGACAGGTCTATTGAAAAACTGTTTTTT.

V is TRBV30 and J is TRBJ1-2; no firm D call. Deletions cut 8 bases from V and 7 bases from J, with 14 bases between. The CDR3 runs 11 residues. Germline CDR1 is GTSNPN and CDR2 is SVGIG (reference sequence). CDR3 region: CAAYFVSGYTF. CDR3 DNA sequence: TGTGCCGCATATTTTGTTAGTGGCTACACCTTC.

This chain uses TRBV5-1 with TRBJ1-1; D gene uncertain. The CDR3 runs to 14 residues. The V end lost 2 bases, the J end lost 0 bases, and 8 bases lay between the germline ends. Germline-derived CDR1 and CDR2 are SGHRS and YFSETQ. CDR3 sequence reads: CASSFWTVNTEAFF. DNA of the CDR3: TGCGCCAGCAGCTTCTGGACGGTGAACACTGAAGCTTTCTTT.

The chain is built from TRBV15 and TRBJ1-4; D is possibly TRBD1 (6 bases). The CDR3 contains 15 residues. The V gene's germline CDR1 is LNHNV and CDR2 YYDKDF (reference sequence). V was trimmed by 1 base and J by 5 bases, leaving 11 bases between them. This chain's CDR3 is CATSRVRGRNEKLFF. The CDR3 bases are TGTGCCACCAGCAGAGTCAGGGGCAGGAATGAAAAACTGTTTTTT.

This clone showed up just a few times. The rearrangement joins TRBV2 to TRBJ1-2; 10 bases line up with TRBD1. V lost 7 bases, J lost 6 bases, and 5 bases stayed unmatched. In germline, CDR1 is SNHLY, CDR2 FYNNEI. The length of the CDR3 is 13 residues. The CDR3 bases are TGTGCCAGCATCCTAGGACAGGGGGATGGCTACACCTTC. This gives the protein CASILGQGDGYTF.

A few counts support this clone. This chain links TRBV5-8 with TRBJ1-1, with D unresolved. The CDR3 has 12 amino acids. With 0 bases removed from V and 4 bases from J, the gap between germline ends came to 4 bases. CDR1 is SGHTS and CDR2 is YDEGEE in the germline V gene. The CDR3 DNA is TGTGCCAGCAGCTTGGTAGCCACTGAAGCTTTCTTT. It encodes CASSLVATEAFF.

The V and J genes are TRBV5-1 and TRBJ2-7, with D hard to call. The CDR3 extends over 13 amino acids. The V end lost 1 base, the J end lost 3 bases, and 8 bases lay between the germline ends. Per germline, CDR1 SGHRS and CDR2 YFSETQ. The CDR3 sequence: CASSLYGDYEQYF. CDR3 in DNA: TGCGCCAGCAGCTTGTATGGCGACTACGAGCAGTACTTC.

There are a few counts of this clone. The CDR3 DNA reads as TGTGCCAGTAGTAGAGGACAGTGGGCGTTTGAAGGCTACACCTTC. Encoded protein: CASSRGQWAFEGYTF. This chain uses TRBV19 with TRBJ1-2, with D possibly matching TRBD1 (6 bases). V lost 4 bases and J 8 bases, leaving 20 bases between the germline ends. Germline CDR1 and CDR2: LNHDA and SQIVND (reference sequence). This CDR3 comprises 15 residues.

The J gene is TRBJ2-7, the V gene TRBV6-5; a weak D match, TRBD2 (5 bases). This CDR3 is 14 amino acids long. Germline V gives CDR1 MNHEY, CDR2 SVGAGI. V lost 7 bases, J lost 3 bases, and 16 bases lay in between. The CDR3 region is CASTRISGGYEQYF. In DNA, the CDR3 is TGTGCCAGCACCCGCATCAGCGGTGGCTACGAGCAGTACTTC.

This clone turned up a few times. The rearrangement joins TRBV2 to TRBJ2-7, with unresolved D. CDR3 size: 13 residues. The germline gives CDR1 SNHLY, CDR2 FYNNEI. V was trimmed by 2 bases and J by 7 bases, leaving 12 bases between them. The CDR3 region has the DNA TGTGCCAGCAGTGAATCTCTTTTCGGGGAGCAGTACTTC. It translates to CASSESLFGEQYF.

The rearrangement uses TRBV30 and TRBJ1-3; 7 bases match TRBD1. With V trimmed by 0 bases and J by 3 bases, 5 bases remained unmatched. The CDR3 consists of 15 residues. Germline assignment: CDR1 GTSNPN and CDR2 SVGIG (reference sequence). CDR3 DNA sequence: TGTGCCTGGAGTGTAGAAGGGGGCTTTGGAAACACCATATATTTT. Amino acids: CAWSVEGGFGNTIYF.

The count of this clone is one. The chain couples TRBV4-3 to TRBJ2-7; 9 bases match TRBD1. Trimming cost V 4 bases and J 5 bases; bases outside gene matches: 9. The CDR3 spans 15 residues. Germline V gene sequence: CDR1 LGHNA, CDR2 YSLEER. CDR3 loop: CASSPAGRDRDEQYF. In DNA, the CDR3 is TGCGCCAGCAGCCCAGCCGGGCGGGACAGGGACGAGCAGTACTTC.

Points on this clone: Without the conserved terminal phenylalanine or tryptophan, this CDR3 likely stems from a read error. The chain uses TRBV11-2 and TRBJ1-2, with a weak D call TRBD1 (5 bases). CDR3 size: 13 residues. Germline CDR1 and CDR2: SGHAT and FQNNGV. Trimming took 5 bases from V and 8 from J, leaving 15 bases between them. The CDR3 bases are TGTGCCAGCAGCCTACAGGATTTCGTCGGCTACACCCTC. This codes for CASSLQDFVGYTL.

The CDR3, as DNA: TGTGCCTGGACGGACTATAATTCACCCCTCCACTTT. Translated: CAWTDYNSPLHF. The chain couples TRBV30 to TRBJ1-6; D remains ambiguous. This CDR3 region has 12 residues. CDR1 is GTSNPN and CDR2 is SVGIG in the germline V gene (reference sequence). Between the trimmed V and J ends, which lost 4 bases and 3 bases, there was a span of 4 bases.

The rearrangement links TRBV28 to TRBJ1-5; TRBD1 matches 8 bases. The CDR3 covers 15 residues. CDR1 is MDHEN, CDR2 SYDVKM, per germline. J gave up 7 bases and V 5 bases, and 10 bases lay outside the gene matches. The chain's CDR3 is CASSPLQDREQPQHF. The CDR3 region has the DNA TGTGCCAGCAGTCCCCTCCAGGACAGGGAACAGCCCCAGCATTTT. Together with reference TRBV28 and TRBJ1-5, the CDR3 gives the full variable domain: DVKVTQSSRYLVKRTGEKVFLECVQDMDHENMFWYRQDPGLGLRLIYFSYDVKMKEKGDIPEGYSVSREKKERFSLILESASTNQTSMYLCASSPLQDREQPQHFGDGTRLSIL.

V gene TRBV7-8 combines with J gene TRBJ2-2, with a tentative D call TRBD1 (6 bases). The ends were cut back, 9 bases at V and 0 bases at J, with 11 bases in the middle. The CDR3 runs to 14 residues. The germline gives CDR1 SGHVS, CDR2 FQNEAQ. The CDR3 reads CASRGRANTGELFF. In DNA, the CDR3 is TGTGCCAGTAGGGGGAGAGCGAACACCGGGGAGCTGTTTTTT.

This chain joins TRBV30 and TRBJ2-2, with a tentative D call TRBD2 (5 bases). This CDR3 spans 16 amino acids. Germline assignment: CDR1 GTSNPN and CDR2 SVGIG (reference sequence). The germline V and J ends were trimmed by 0 bases and 0 bases, with 11 bases remaining between them. The CDR3 reads CAWSVRRKTNTGELFF. CDR3 in DNA: TGTGCCTGGAGTGTACGGAGGAAGACGAACACCGGGGAGCTGTTTTTT. Looking up the rest from reference TRBV30 and TRBJ2-2 gives the full variable domain: SQTIHQWPATLVQPVGSPLSLECTVEGTSNPNLYWYRQAAGRGLQLLFYSVGIGQISSEVPQNLSASRPQDRQFILSSKKLLLSDSGFYLCAWSVRRKTNTGELFFGEGSRLTVL.

This clone appeared a few times. The chain uses TRBV6-5 and TRBJ2-3, with D unresolved. This CDR3 contains 13 residues. V was clipped by 5 bases and J by 6 bases, with 12 bases between them. Germline CDR1 and CDR2: MNHEY and SVGAGI. The DNA of the CDR3 is TGTGCCAGCAGTGAAGACCCACGGGATACGCAGTATTTT. This sequence encodes CASSEDPRDTQYF.

The chain joins TRBV29-1 to TRBJ1-2, with D possibly being TRBD1 (6 bases). Per the germline V gene, CDR1 is SQVTM and CDR2 is ANQGSEA. Between the trimmed V and J ends, which lost 6 bases and 2 bases, there was a span of 19 bases. This CDR3 contains 15 residues. The CDR3 coding sequence is TGCAGCGTCGAGGGGGTGGGGAATCGCAACTATGGCTACACCTTC. Protein: CSVEGVGNRNYGYTF.

This chain links TRBV28 with TRBJ2-6; tentative D call: TRBD1 (7 bases). Germline-derived CDR1 and CDR2 are MDHEN and SYDVKM. Trimming removed 5 bases at V and 0 bases at J, with 20 bases between. CDR3 length: 19 residues. CDR3: CASSTRGVSTYSGANVLTF. DNA of the CDR3: TGTGCCAGCAGTACCAGGGGGGTATCCACTTACTCTGGGGCCAACGTCCTGACTTTC. Drawing the rest from reference TRBV28 and TRBJ2-6, the complete variable domain is DVKVTQSSRYLVKRTGEKVFLECVQDMDHENMFWYRQDPGLGLRLIYFSYDVKMKEKGDIPEGYSVSREKKERFSLILESASTNQTSMYLCASSTRGVSTYSGANVLTFGAGSRLTVL.

This clone was counted once. CDR3 loop: CASSRLADGDTQYF. The CDR3 DNA follows: TGTGCCAGCAGCCGACTAGCGGATGGAGATACGCAGTATTTT. This chain uses TRBV6-5 with TRBJ2-3; 9 bases agree with TRBD2. J gave up 5 bases and V 6 bases, and 6 bases lay outside the gene matches. Germline CDR1 is MNHEY and CDR2 is SVGAGI. This CDR3 is 14 amino acids long.